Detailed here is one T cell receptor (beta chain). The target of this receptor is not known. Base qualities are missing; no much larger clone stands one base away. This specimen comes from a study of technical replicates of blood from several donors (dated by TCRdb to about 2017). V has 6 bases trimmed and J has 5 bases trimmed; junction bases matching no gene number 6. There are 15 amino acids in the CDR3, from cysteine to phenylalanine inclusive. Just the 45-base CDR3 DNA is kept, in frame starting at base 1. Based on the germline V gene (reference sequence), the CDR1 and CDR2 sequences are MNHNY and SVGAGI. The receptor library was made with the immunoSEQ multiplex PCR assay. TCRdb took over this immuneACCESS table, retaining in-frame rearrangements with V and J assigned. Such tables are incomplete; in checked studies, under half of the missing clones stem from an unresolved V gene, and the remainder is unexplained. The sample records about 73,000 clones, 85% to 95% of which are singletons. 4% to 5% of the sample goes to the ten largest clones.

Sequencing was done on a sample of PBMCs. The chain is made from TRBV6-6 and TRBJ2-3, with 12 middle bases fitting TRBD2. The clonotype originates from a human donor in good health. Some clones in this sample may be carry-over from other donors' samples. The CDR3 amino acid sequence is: CASRPSSGGGDTQYF. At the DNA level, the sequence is TGTGCCAGCAGACCCTCTAGCGGGGGGGGAGATACGCAGTATTTT.